What follows is one T cell receptor beta chain and its context. In the authors' methods: Estimates of nucleated cell counts were drawn from the amplification of reference gene primers. Using immunoSEQ multiplex PCR, the repertoire was profiled, and TCRdb retains in-frame clones only, with some absent. D and trimming were read from the DNA, whereas the V and J calls and clone size are those reported in that table. The data hold 53,000 or so clones, with around 79% observed a single time. The data derive from a study of blood T cell repertoires in COVID-19. The wider study: COVID-19 samples collected from the United States, Italy and Spain covered acute and convalescent phases. Sources were T cells, B-cell-depleted T cells, or PBMCs; the material itself was cDNA or gDNA.

The CDR3 totals 15 residues. Trimming took 2 bases from V and 4 from J; bases not matched to a gene: 8. Germline CDR1 is SGHTA and CDR2 is FQGTGA. The receptor was derived from a man aged 60-69 years with acute or convalescent COVID-19. Sequencing input: peripheral blood. The chain links TRBV7-3 to TRBJ2-7, with 7 bases lining up with TRBD1. The CDR3 DNA follows: TGTGCCAGCAGCTTATGGGTAAGGGGGCAATACGAGCAGTACTTC. It is translated as CASSLWVRGQYEQYF. The full variable domain, rest sourced from reference TRBV7-3 and TRBJ2-7, is GAGVSQTPSNKVTEKGKYVELRCDPISGHTALYWYRQSLGQGPEFLIYFQGTGAADDSGLPNDRFFAVRPEGSVSTLKIQRTERGDSAVYLCASSLWVRGQYEQYFGPGTRLTVT.